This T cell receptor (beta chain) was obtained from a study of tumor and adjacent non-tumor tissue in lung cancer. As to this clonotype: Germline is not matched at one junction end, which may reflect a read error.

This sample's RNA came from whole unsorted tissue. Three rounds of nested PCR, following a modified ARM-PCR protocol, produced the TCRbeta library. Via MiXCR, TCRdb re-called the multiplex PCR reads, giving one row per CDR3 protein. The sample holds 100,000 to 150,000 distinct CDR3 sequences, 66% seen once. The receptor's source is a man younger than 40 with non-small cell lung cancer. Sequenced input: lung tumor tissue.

For the CDR3, the DNA is TGTGCCATCAGCTTAGATAGAGGGGGAGAAAGACGGTTTTTT. Translating gives CAISLDRGGERRFF. The rearrangement links TRBV11-2 to TRBJ1-4, with a weak D call TRBD1 (6 bases). From germline, CDR1 is SGHAT and CDR2 FQNNGV. The CDR3 consists of 14 residues.